These 3 T cell receptor beta chains came from one sample sequenced in a study of a mutant IDH1 vaccine in newly diagnosed glioma. Their antigens are not known. Indicated time point: week 47, end of study. In the vaccine, a single dose held 300 ug of the mutant IDH1 20-mer peptide, along with topical imiquimod. Profiled with immunoSEQ multiplex PCR; TCRdb holds only in-frame clones, not every one. Of approximately 35,000 clones in the sample, over 75% were seen once. Sample: PBMCs, taken from a glioma patient whose treatment included an IDH1 peptide vaccine. These receptors originate from a woman aged 40 to 50 with glioma.

The chain uses TRBV28 and TRBJ1-4, with D maybe TRBD1 (6 bases). The CDR3 is made up of 15 amino acids. The V end lost 3 bases, the J end lost 4 bases, and 12 bases lay between the germline ends. The germline V gene encodes CDR1 MDHEN and CDR2 SYDVKM. CDR3 in amino acids: CASSFGQLVNEKLFF. Here the CDR3 DNA reads TGTGCCAGCAGTTTCGGACAGCTCGTTAATGAAAAACTGTTTTTT.

V and J are TRBV19 and TRBJ1-6, with D tentatively TRBD1 (5 bases). CDR3 length: 13 amino acids. V lost 5 bases and J lost 11, with 13 bases in between. Germline values: CDR1 LNHDA, CDR2 SQIVND (reference sequence). The CDR3 nucleotides are TGTGCCAGTAGTCTTGGAGGGGTTCCACCCCTCCACTTT. Its protein is CASSLGGVPPLHF.

The chain employs TRBV28 and TRBJ1-2; D is unresolved. Trimming pared 7 bases from V and 6 bases from J, leaving 18 bases between. The CDR3 sequence is 14 residues long. Germline CDR1 is MDHEN and CDR2 is SYDVKM. CDR3 residues: CASTSLEGAHGYTF. DNA for the CDR3: TGTGCCAGCACTTCCCTGGAGGGCGCCCATGGCTACACCTTC.